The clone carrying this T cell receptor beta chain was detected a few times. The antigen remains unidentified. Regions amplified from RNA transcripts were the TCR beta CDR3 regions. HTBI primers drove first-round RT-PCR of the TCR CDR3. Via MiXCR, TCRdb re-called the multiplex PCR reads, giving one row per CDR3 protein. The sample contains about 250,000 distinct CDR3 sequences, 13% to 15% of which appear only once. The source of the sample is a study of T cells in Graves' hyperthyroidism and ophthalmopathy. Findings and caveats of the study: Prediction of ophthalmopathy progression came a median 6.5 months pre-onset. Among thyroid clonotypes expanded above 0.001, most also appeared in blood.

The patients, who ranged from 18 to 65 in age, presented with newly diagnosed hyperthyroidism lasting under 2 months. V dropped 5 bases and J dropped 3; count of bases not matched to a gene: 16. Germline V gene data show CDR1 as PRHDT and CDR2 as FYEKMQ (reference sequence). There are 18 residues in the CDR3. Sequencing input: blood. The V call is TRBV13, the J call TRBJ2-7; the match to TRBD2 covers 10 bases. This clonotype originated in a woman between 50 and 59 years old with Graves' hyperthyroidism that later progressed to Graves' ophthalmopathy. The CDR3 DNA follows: TGTGCCAGCAGCCCAGGGGTAGCGGGAGGAAGAATCCACTACGAGCAGTACTTC. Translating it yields CASSPGVAGGRIHYEQYF.